This T cell receptor beta chain stems from a study of T-cell reconstitution after alpha-beta-depleted transplantation in children (dated by TCRdb to about 2016). In the study overall: Using TCR repertoire profiling, the study quantitatively followed how T-cell immune reconstitution unfolded in children after TCRalphabeta/CD19-depleted allogeneic hematopoietic cell transplantation. The study at large found these results: Hyperexpanded clone frequencies declined over subsequent months; after one year, T-cell counts and TCRbeta diversity were mostly attributed to newly produced T cells. Apparently early alphabetaT-cell count recovery about two months after transplant reportedly relied on only several hundred rapidly expanded clones derived from non-depleted graft cells. The high TCRbeta diversity at day 60 in some patients was ascribed to recipient T cells and intrathymic progenitors that had survived conditioning.

This clonotype showed up just a few times. No antigen is known for it. No qualities accompany the bases; no much larger clone lies one base away. The sample's treatment or condition label is to be understood as: allogeneic hematopoietic cell transplantation with graft depleted of TCRalphabeta T cells and CD19 B cells. Transplant recipients were children who received TCRalphabeta/CD19-depleted allogeneic hematopoietic cell grafts. Library preparation was by PCR. The sequencer listed for this sample is Illumina HiSeq 2500. Molecular barcoding was employed in the preparation of TCR libraries, with unique molecular identifiers being used to normalize TCRbeta repertoire quantification. Starting from the raw public reads, TCRdb applied fastp trimming at Q25, assembled clones with MiXCR and retained in-frame beta chains. Under each unique CDR3 protein, matching rows form one entry showing the most common genes and DNA. The sample yields approximately 490,000 distinct CDR3 sequences; 8% to 11% were counted once. 2% to 2.5% of the sample rests with the top ten.

V is pruned by 2 bases and J by 6 bases, leaving 4 bases of the junction without a gene match. The germline V gene (reference sequence) supplies CDR1 LNHDA and CDR2 SQIVND. Reading from cysteine to phenylalanine, the CDR3 counts 14 amino acids. Just CDR3 DNA is preserved here, 42 bases in frame from base 1. Source: PBMCs, taken before TCRalphabeta/CD19-depleted stem cell transplant. The V gene is TRBV19 and the J gene is TRBJ2-1; 7 middle bases align to TRBD1. The receptor's source is a child aged 2 to 15 with inherited bone marrow failure, due to receive a stem cell transplant. The CDR3 amino acid sequence is: CASSITAGGNEQFF. Read as DNA, the sequence is TGTGCCAGTAGTATAACGGCAGGGGGCAATGAGCAGTTCTTC.